Detailed here is one T cell receptor (beta chain). The ends were cut back, 2 bases at V and 4 bases at J, with 12 bases in the middle. There are 15 residues in the CDR3. CDR1 and CDR2 from the germline V gene are MDHEN and SYDVKM. This specimen belongs to a study of blood T cell repertoires in COVID-19. Authors' methods: How many nucleated cells were present was estimated from reference gene primer amplification. TCRdb keeps only in-frame clones here, not all; method: immunoSEQ multiplex PCR. The DNA gave D and trimming, while V, J and clone size come from that table. The profile shows about 330,000 clones, over 75% of them singletons.

The sample taken for sequencing was PBMCs or T cells enriched from blood (not recorded which). The sequence came from a woman aged 25-40 years who had recovered from COVID-19. The J gene is TRBJ1-3, the V gene TRBV28, with a weak D call TRBD1 (6 bases). CDR3 in amino acids: CASSLGQSSGNTIYF. Written as DNA, the CDR3 is TGTGCCAGCAGTTTAGGACAGTCTTCAGGAAACACCATATATTTT. Together with reference TRBV28 and TRBJ1-3, the CDR3 gives the full variable domain: DVKVTQSSRYLVKRTGEKVFLECVQDMDHENMFWYRQDPGLGLRLIYFSYDVKMKEKGDIPEGYSVSREKKERFSLILESASTNQTSMYLCASSLGQSSGNTIYFGEGSWLTVV.